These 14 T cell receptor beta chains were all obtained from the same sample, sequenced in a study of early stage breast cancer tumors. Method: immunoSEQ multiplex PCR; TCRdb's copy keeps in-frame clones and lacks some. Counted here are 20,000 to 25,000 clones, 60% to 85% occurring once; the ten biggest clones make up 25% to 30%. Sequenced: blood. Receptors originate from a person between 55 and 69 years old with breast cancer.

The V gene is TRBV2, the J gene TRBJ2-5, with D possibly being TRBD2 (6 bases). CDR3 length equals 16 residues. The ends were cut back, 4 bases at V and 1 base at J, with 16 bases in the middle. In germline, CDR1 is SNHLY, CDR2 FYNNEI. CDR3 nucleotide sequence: TGTGCCAGCAGTGCCTCCTCGCGGGGCGGCCAAGAGACCCAGTACTTC. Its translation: CASSASSRGGQETQYF.

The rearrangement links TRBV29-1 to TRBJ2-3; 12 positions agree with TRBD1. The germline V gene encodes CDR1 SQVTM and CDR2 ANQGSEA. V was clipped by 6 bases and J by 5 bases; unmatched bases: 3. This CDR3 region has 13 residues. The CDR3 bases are TGCAGCGTAGGGGACAGGGGGCGAGATACGCAGTATTTT. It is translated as CSVGDRGRDTQYF.

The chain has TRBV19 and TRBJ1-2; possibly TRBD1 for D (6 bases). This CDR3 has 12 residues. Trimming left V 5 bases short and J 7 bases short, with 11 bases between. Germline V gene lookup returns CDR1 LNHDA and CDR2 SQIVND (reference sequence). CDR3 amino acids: CASSRGARGYTF. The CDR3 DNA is TGTGCCAGTAGTCGGGGGGCTCGTGGCTACACCTTC. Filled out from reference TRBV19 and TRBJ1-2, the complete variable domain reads DGGITQSPKYLFRKEGQNVTLSCEQNLNHDAMYWYRQDPGQGLRLIYYSQIVNDFQKGDIAEGYSVSREKKESFPLTVTSAQKNPTAFYLCASSRGARGYTFGSGTRLTVV.

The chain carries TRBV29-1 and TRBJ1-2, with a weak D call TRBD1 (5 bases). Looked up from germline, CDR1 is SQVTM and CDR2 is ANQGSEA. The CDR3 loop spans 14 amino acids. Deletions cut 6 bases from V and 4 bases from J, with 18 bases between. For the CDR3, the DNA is TGCAGCGTCTCCGGGGACCGGGGGGTCTATGGCTACACCTTC. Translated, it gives CSVSGDRGVYGYTF.

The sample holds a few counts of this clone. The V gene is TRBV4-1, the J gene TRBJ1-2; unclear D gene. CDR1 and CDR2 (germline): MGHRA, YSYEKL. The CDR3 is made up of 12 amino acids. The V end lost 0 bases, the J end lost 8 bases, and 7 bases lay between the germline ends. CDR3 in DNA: TGCGCCAGCAGCCAAGATAGAACGGGCTACACCTTC. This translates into CASSQDRTGYTF.

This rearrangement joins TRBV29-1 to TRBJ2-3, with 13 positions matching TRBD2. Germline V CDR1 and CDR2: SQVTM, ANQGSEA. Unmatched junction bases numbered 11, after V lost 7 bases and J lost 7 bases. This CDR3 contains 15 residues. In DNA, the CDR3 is TGCAGCGCCAAACTAGCGGGAGGGGGGTCGAATACGCAGTATTTT. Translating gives CSAKLAGGGSNTQYF.

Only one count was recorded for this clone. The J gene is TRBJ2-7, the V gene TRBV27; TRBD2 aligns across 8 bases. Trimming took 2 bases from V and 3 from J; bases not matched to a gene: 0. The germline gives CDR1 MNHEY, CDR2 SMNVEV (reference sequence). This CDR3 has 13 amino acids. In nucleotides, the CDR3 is TGTGCCAGCAGTTTAAGCGGGGGCTACGAGCAGTACTTC. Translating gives CASSLSGGYEQYF.

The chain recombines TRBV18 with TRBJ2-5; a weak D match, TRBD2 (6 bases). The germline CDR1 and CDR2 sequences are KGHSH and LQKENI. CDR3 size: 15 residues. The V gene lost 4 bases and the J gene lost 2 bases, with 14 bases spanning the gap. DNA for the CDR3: TGTGCCAGCTCACGAAACGGGGGAGGTCAAGAGACCCAGTACTTC. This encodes CASSRNGGGQETQYF. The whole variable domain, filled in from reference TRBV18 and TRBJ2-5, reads NAGVMQNPRHLVRRRGQEARLRCSPMKGHSHVYWYRQLPEEGLKFMVYLQKENIIDESGMPKERFSAEFPKEGPSILRIQQVVRGDSAAYFCASSRNGGGQETQYFGPGTRLLVL.

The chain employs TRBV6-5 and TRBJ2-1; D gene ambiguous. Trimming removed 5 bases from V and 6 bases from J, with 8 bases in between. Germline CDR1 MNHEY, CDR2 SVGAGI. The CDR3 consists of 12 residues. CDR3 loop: CASSLTSNEQFF. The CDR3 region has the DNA TGTGCCAGCAGTCTCACTTCCAATGAGCAGTTCTTC.

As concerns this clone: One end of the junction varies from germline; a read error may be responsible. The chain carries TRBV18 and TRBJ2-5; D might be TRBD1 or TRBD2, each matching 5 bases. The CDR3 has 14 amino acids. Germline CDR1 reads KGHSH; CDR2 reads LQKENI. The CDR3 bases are TGTGCCAGCTCACCAGAGGGGAGCCAAGGGACCCAGTACTTC. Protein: CASSPEGSQGTQYF.

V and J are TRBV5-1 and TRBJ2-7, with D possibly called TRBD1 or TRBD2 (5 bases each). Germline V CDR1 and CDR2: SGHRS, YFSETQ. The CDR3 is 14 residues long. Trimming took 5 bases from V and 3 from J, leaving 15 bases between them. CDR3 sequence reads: CASSLGDVGYEQYF. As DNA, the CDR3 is TGCGCCAGCAGTCTTGGGGACGTAGGCTACGAGCAGTACTTC.

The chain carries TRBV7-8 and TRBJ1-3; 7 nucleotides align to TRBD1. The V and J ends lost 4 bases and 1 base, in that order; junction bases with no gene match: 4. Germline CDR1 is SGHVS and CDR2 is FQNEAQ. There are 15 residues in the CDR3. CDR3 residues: CASSYYRGSGNTIYF. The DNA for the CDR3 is TGTGCCAGCAGCTACTACAGGGGATCTGGAAACACCATATATTTT.

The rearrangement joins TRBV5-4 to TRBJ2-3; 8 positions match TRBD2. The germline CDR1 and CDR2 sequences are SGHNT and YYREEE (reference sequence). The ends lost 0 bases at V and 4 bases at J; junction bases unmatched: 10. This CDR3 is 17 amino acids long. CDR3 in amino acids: CASSLVLAVGVADTQYF. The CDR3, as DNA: TGTGCCAGCAGCTTGGTACTAGCGGTAGGTGTGGCAGATACGCAGTATTTT.

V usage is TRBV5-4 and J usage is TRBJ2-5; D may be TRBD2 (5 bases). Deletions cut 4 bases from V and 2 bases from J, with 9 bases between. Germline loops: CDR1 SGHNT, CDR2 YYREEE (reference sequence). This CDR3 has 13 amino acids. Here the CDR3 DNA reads TGTGCCAGCAGCCCTCCGGGGCAAGAGACCCAGTACTTC. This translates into CASSPPGQETQYF.